A single TCR beta chain is shown here with its context. Its antigen is unidentified. The data are from a study of shared clonotypes between healthy human individuals. Free of recent acute infections or vaccinations, the donors were healthy HIV-negative adults. Study-level results: It was the non-shared clonotypes that had lower generation probabilities than clonotypes shared by all four donors.

The CDR3 runs 17 residues. V lost 3 bases to trimming and J lost 1 base, with 19 bases between them. Method: immunoSEQ multiplex PCR; TCRdb's copy keeps in-frame clones and lacks some. The repertoire holds approximately 2.1 million clones, with approximately 93% as singletons. The clonotype comes from a man between 18 and 35 years old in good health. Some clones in this sample may be carry-over from other donors' samples. Material: naive CD4+ T cells from PBMCs. Subset here: CD45RA+ positively selected. The chain links TRBV5-3 to TRBJ1-1, with D tentatively TRBD1 (5 bases). TRBV5-3 is recorded as an ORF, its role being uncertain. CDR3 sequence: CARSWVGAAIPNTEAFF. Here the CDR3 DNA reads TGTGCCAGAAGCTGGGTCGGGGCGGCTATTCCGAACACTGAAGCTTTCTTT.